The clone carrying this TCR beta chain was seen repeatedly, ten times or more. Its cognate antigen is unknown. At one end, the junction sequence differs from germline, possibly due to a read error. The data were taken from a study of T cells in Graves' hyperthyroidism and ophthalmopathy. Whole-study results and caveats: Blood also showed most of the thyroid clonotypes that were expanded above 0.001.

TCR beta CDR3 regions were amplified from RNA transcripts. TCR CDR3 underwent first-round RT-PCR with the HTBI primer set. TCRdb itself ran the multiplex PCR reads through MiXCR, one entry per CDR3 protein. This sample has hundreds of thousands of distinct CDR3 sequences, with roughly 13% found just once. Germline V gives CDR1 MDHEN, CDR2 SYDVKM. The CDR3 length is 12 residues. The study excluded patients with uncontrolled infection, other autoimmune disease, pregnancy or lactation. Diagnoses were established using clinical symptoms, serum thyroxine and TRAb, thyroid ultrasound and orbital computed tomography.

The source is a woman between 25 and 40 years old with Graves' hyperthyroidism that later progressed to Graves' ophthalmopathy. Sample: blood. J is TRBJ2-7 and V is TRBV28; 7 positions match TRBD2. This CDR3 reads CAYGGSSSEQYF. CDR3 bases: TGTGCGTACGGGGGGTCTTCCTCCGAGCAGTACTTC.